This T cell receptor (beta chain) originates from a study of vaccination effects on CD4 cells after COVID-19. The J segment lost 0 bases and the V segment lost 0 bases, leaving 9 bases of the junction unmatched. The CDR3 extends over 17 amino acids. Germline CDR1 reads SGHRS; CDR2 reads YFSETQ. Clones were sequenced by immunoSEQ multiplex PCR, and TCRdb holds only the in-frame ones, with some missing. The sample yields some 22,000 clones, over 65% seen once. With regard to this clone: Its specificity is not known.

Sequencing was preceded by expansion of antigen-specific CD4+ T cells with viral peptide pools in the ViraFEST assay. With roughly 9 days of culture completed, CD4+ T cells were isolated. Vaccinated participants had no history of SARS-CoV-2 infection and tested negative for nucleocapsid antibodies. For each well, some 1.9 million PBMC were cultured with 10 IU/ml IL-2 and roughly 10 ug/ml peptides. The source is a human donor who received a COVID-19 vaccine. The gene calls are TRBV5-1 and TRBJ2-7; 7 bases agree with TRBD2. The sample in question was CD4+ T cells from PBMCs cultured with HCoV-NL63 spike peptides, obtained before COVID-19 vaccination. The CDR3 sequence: CASSLGASGTYSYEQYF. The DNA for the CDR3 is TGCGCCAGCAGCTTGGGGGCTAGCGGTACCTACTCCTACGAGCAGTACTTC.